The 13 T cell receptor beta chains below all came from one sample that was sequenced in a study of regulatory T cells in long-lasting Graves disease (dated by TCRdb to about 2021). The method behind the library was multiplex PCR. Sequencing used an Illumina HiSeq 4000. To build TCR beta libraries, CDR3 regions were amplified by Arm-PCR using iRepertoire HTBI primers. The public reads were reprocessed in TCRdb via fastp at Q25 and MiXCR, keeping in-frame beta chains. Rows merge per CDR3 protein into single entries with the most common DNA and genes. The table for this sample lists about 430,000 distinct CDR3 sequences; around 20% of them were counted only once. Of the sample, roughly an eighth is held by the ten largest clones. The intended sense of this specimen's time point label: persistent/refractory GD, antithyroid drugs over 5 years with positive TRAb. RNA was extracted from PBMCs in TRIzol for both TCR sequencing and RNA sequencing.

Here the sequenced sample was peripheral blood mononuclear cells (PBMCs), taken when the disease was refractory, from a patient treated with antithyroid drugs. The receptors were sampled from a female donor with Graves disease.

This clonotype has a handful of counts. The chain has TRBV28 and TRBJ2-1; D is possibly TRBD2 (5 bases). V was shortened by 3 bases and J by 6 bases, with 18 bases between the two germline ends. CDR1 and CDR2 (germline): MDHEN, SYDVKM. The CDR3 extends over 16 amino acids. This CDR3 reads CASSFFKGKTTNEQFF. The CDR3 DNA reads TGTGCCAGCAGTTTTTTCAAGGGAAAGACTACCAATGAGCAGTTCTTC.

This clonotype was seen repeatedly, ten times or more. The rearrangement joins TRBV12-3 or TRBV12-4 to TRBJ1-2; 8 bases map to TRBD1. The CDR3 runs to 14 residues. Unmatched junction bases numbered 11, after V lost 6 bases and J lost 8 bases. Written as DNA, the CDR3 is TGTGCCAGCAGACCTGACAGGGGAGGTAGCGGCTACACCTTC. Translating gives CASRPDRGGSGYTF.

This chain uses TRBV5-1 with TRBJ2-5; 10 nucleotides align to TRBD1. Germline CDR1 is SGHRS and CDR2 is YFSETQ. This CDR3 region has 15 residues. With 4 bases clipped from V and 4 bases from J, the junction kept 7 bases outside the gene matches. CDR3 region: CASSRQGASGETQYF. CDR3 nucleotides: TGCGCCAGCAGCAGACAGGGGGCTTCAGGAGAGACCCAGTACTTC.

This clonotype appeared many times. The chain has TRBV28 and TRBJ2-7; 12 positions match TRBD1. The CDR3 spans 17 residues. In germline, CDR1 is MDHEN, CDR2 SYDVKM. The V segment lost 2 bases and the J segment 8 bases; nucleotides outside the gene matches: 13. The CDR3 loop reads CASSLAGTGGFPTKQYF. In nucleotides, the CDR3 is TGTGCCAGCAGTTTAGCCGGGACAGGGGGCTTCCCTACCAAGCAGTACTTC.

This clonotype has a count of ten or more. The gene calls are TRBV20-1 and TRBJ1-5; possibly TRBD1 for D (6 bases). CDR1 and CDR2 (germline): DFQATT, SNEGSKA (reference sequence). Between the trimmed V and J ends, which lost 0 bases and 0 bases, there was a span of 9 bases. The CDR3 sequence is 15 residues long. DNA of the CDR3: TGCAGTGCTAGAGATCCAGGGGTTAGCAATCAGCCCCAGCATTTT. This sequence encodes CSARDPGVSNQPQHF.

The table lists this clonotype with many counts. The chain carries TRBV28 and TRBJ2-7; tentative D call: TRBD2 (6 bases). This CDR3 spans 16 amino acids. CDR1 is MDHEN and CDR2 is SYDVKM in the germline V gene. V lost 6 bases and J lost 3, with 21 bases in between. The CDR3 is CASSPPPLRGRYEQYF. CDR3 sequence (DNA): TGTGCCAGCAGCCCCCCTCCCTTGCGGGGACGCTACGAGCAGTACTTC.

This clonotype showed up many times. The chain links TRBV27 to TRBJ2-7; 11 nucleotides align to TRBD2. With 5 bases clipped from V and 4 bases from J, the junction kept 13 bases outside the gene matches. CDR3 length equals 17 residues. Germline V lookup: CDR1 MNHEY, CDR2 SMNVEV (reference sequence). The CDR3 sequence: CASSPATSGNLGYEQYF. CDR3 DNA: TGTGCCAGCAGTCCAGCGACTAGCGGGAACCTCGGGTACGAGCAGTACTTC.

This clonotype was detected ten times or more. The rearrangement joins TRBV28 to TRBJ1-6; 9 bases align to TRBD1. J lost 7 bases, V lost 8 bases, and 15 bases had no gene match. Germline-derived CDR1 and CDR2 are MDHEN and SYDVKM. The CDR3 runs 17 residues. The CDR3 nucleotides are TGTGCCAGCGTAGCCCCCACAGGGGGCCCATGGAATTCACCCCTCCACTTT. It is translated as CASVAPTGGPWNSPLHF.

The V and J genes are TRBV7-2 and TRBJ2-7, with D perhaps matching TRBD2 (5 bases). The CDR3 spans 15 residues. The V end lost 1 base, the J end lost 4 bases, and 14 bases lay between the germline ends. Germline CDR1 reads SGHTA; CDR2 reads FQGNSA. This CDR3 reads CASSLEPGLHYEQYF. The CDR3 DNA reads TGTGCCAGCAGCTTAGAACCTGGACTGCATTACGAGCAGTACTTC.

The chain couples TRBV2 to TRBJ1-2; 9 bases line up with TRBD1. V lost 8 bases, J lost 4 bases, and 14 bases stayed unmatched. The CDR3 consists of 16 residues. Germline values: CDR1 SNHLY, CDR2 FYNNEI. CDR3 nucleotides: TGTGCCAGCTATTTTAGTCCCGGGACAGGGACCTATGGCTACACCTTC. Residues: CASYFSPGTGTYGYTF.

Ten or more counts support this clonotype. The chain uses TRBV29-1 and TRBJ2-7; a possible D gene is TRBD1 (6 bases). CDR1 and CDR2 from the germline V gene are SQVTM and ANQGSEA. The V and J ends lost 5 bases and 3 bases respectively, with 8 bases between them. The CDR3 consists of 11 residues. The CDR3 DNA reads as TGCAGCGTTTCGGACAGCTACGAGCAGTACTTC. Protein product: CSVSDSYEQYF.

This clonotype has a count of ten or more. The V gene is TRBV15, the J gene TRBJ2-5; possible D gene TRBD2, 6 bases. The CDR3 is made up of 11 amino acids. Germline lookup yields CDR1 LNHNV and CDR2 YYDKDF (reference sequence). The V gene lost 5 bases and the J gene lost 5 bases, with 6 bases spanning the gap. The CDR3 here is CATSREETQYF. The CDR3 DNA follows: TGTGCCACCAGCCGGGAGGAGACCCAGTACTTC.

Many counts were recorded for this clonotype. The genes are TRBV28 and TRBJ1-2; 9 bases line up with TRBD1. The CDR3 totals 15 residues. Germline V CDR1 and CDR2: MDHEN, SYDVKM. The ends lost 6 bases at V and 6 bases at J; junction bases unmatched: 11. This CDR3 reads CASSPPDRGMNGYTF. The CDR3 DNA follows: TGTGCCAGCAGCCCACCGGACAGGGGTATGAATGGCTACACCTTC.